This is a list of T cell receptor beta chains from one sample in a study of T cell responses to AZD1222 COVID-19 vaccine. The table came from immunoSEQ multiplex PCR; TCRdb's copy has only in-frame clones and leaves some out. The top ten clones hold approximately 3.9% of a sample with 150,000 or so clones, roughly nine tenths of them seen once. The input for sequencing was peripheral blood, taken 28 days after the second AZD1222 dose. Receptor source: an adult who received the AZD1222 COVID-19 vaccine. The CDR3 runs from the conserved cysteine through the conserved F or W. A D gene is named only where the DNA matches it firmly. Only part of the rows carry a size: once, few, many, or a class if the clone is expanded.

clone size,D gene,J gene,V gene,CDR3 protein,CDR3 DNA
NA,TRBD1,TRBJ1-1,TRBV4-1,CASSHAGTENTEAFF,TGCGCCAGCAGCCATGCCGGGACAGAGAACACTGAAGCTTTCTTT
once,NA,TRBJ2-7,TRBV19,CASSSQGGYEQYF,TGTGCCAGTAGTTCTCAGGGGGGCTACGAGCAGTACTTC
NA,TRBD1,TRBJ2-5,TRBV5-1,CASSSQDRGRGETQYF,TGCGCCAGCAGCTCCCAGGACAGGGGGAGAGGGGAGACCCAGTACTTC
NA,TRBD1,TRBJ1-1,TRBV19,CASSRTGGRTEAFF,TGTGCCAGTAGTAGGACAGGGGGAAGGACTGAAGCTTTCTTT
NA,NA,TRBJ1-1,TRBV10-3,CATMTGRNTEAFF,TGTGCCACCATGACGGGAAGGAACACTGAAGCTTTCTTT
NA,NA,TRBJ1-1,TRBV6-5,CASEGPANTEAFF,TGTGCCAGCGAGGGGCCGGCGAACACTGAAGCTTTCTTT
NA,TRBD1,TRBJ1-2,TRBV10-1,CASTERTGNPPYGYTF,TGCGCCAGCACCGAGCGGACAGGTAACCCCCCCTATGGCTACACCTTC
NA,TRBD1,TRBJ1-2,TRBV5-1,CASSTATGWAYYGYTF,TGCGCCAGCAGCACCGCGACAGGGTGGGCCTACTATGGCTACACCTTC
NA,TRBD1,TRBJ2-7,TRBV14,CASSQDGDSPYEQYF,TGTGCCAGCAGCCAAGATGGGGACAGTCCCTACGAGCAGTACTTC
NA,NA,TRBJ2-3,TRBV15,CATSERGGRDTDTQYF,TGTGCCACCAGCGAACGCGGGGGCCGAGACACAGATACGCAGTATTTT
once,TRBD1,TRBJ1-5,TRBV5-6,CASRSWARDRGKDPQHF,TGTGCCAGCAGGTCATGGGCGCGGGACAGGGGTAAGGACCCCCAGCATTTT
NA,NA,TRBJ2-7,TRBV7-8,CASSLAGRQSISYEQYF,TGTGCCAGCAGCTTAGCAGGGAGACAGTCTATCTCCTACGAGCAGTACTTC
NA,NA,TRBJ1-2,TRBV29-1,CSVFGGSSYGYTF,TGCAGCGTTTTTGGGGGCAGTTCCTATGGCTACACCTTC
once,TRBD2,TRBJ2-5,TRBV11-2,CASSLDSGRAWETQYF,TGTGCCAGCAGCTTAGATAGCGGGAGGGCCTGGGAGACCCAGTACTTC
NA,NA,TRBJ2-7,TRBV5-1,CASSLLGDYEQYF,TGCGCCAGCAGCTTGCTCGGGGACTACGAGCAGTACTTC
NA,NA,TRBJ2-7,TRBV7-3,CAGRVFYEQYF,TGTGCCGGGCGCGTTTTTTACGAGCAGTACTTC
NA,NA,TRBJ1-2,TRBV27,CASSKGPSVVGYTF,TGTGCCAGCAGTAAGGGACCGTCTGTCGTAGGCTACACCTTC
NA,TRBD2,TRBJ2-5,TRBV4-2,CASSQDRGGKGTQYF,TGTGCCAGCAGCCAAGATCGCGGGGGGAAAGGGACCCAGTACTTC
NA,TRBD1,TRBJ1-5,TRBV6-5,CASSGQTGTGQPQHF,TGTGCCAGCAGCGGACAGACAGGGACCGGTCAGCCCCAGCATTTT
NA,NA,TRBJ1-5,TRBV19,CASSTPGSSNQPQHF,TGTGCCAGTAGTACCCCCGGGAGTAGCAATCAGCCCCAGCATTTT
NA,NA,TRBJ2-1,TRBV7-3,CASSPPFGEQFF,TGTGCCAGCAGCCCGCCTTTTGGGGAGCAGTTCTTC
NA,TRBD2,TRBJ2-5,TRBV5-6,CASSPGGQETQYF,TGTGCCAGCTCCCCGGGGGGCCAAGAGACCCAGTACTTC
few,TRBD1,TRBJ2-3,TRBV2,CASSANRGDTQYF,TGTGCCAGCAGTGCTAACAGGGGTGATACGCAGTATTTT
few,NA,TRBJ1-1,TRBV7-2,CASRLQGNTEAFF,TGTGCCAGCAGATTACAGGGGAACACTGAAGCTTTCTTT
NA,NA,TRBJ1-2,TRBV6-4,CASSLTGLANYGYTF,TGTGCCAGCAGTCTCACAGGGTTAGCTAACTATGGCTACACCTTC
NA,NA,TRBJ2-6,TRBV6-4,CASSTSGANVLTF,TGTGCCAGCTCGACCTCTGGGGCCAACGTCCTGACTTTC
NA,NA,TRBJ1-2,TRBV2,CASSDEGKYGYTF,TGTGCCAGCAGTGATGAGGGAAAGTATGGCTACACCTTC
NA,NA,TRBJ1-4,TRBV7-6,CASSLGSPGTGEKLFF,TGTGCCAGCAGCTTAGGCTCCCCAGGCACGGGGGAAAAACTGTTTTTT
once,NA,TRBJ2-3,TRBV5-1,CASRTSPSRTDTQYF,TGCGCCAGCAGGACTAGTCCGAGTCGCACAGATACGCAGTATTTT
NA,NA,TRBJ2-1,TRBV5-6,CASSSLKGGAYNEQFF,TGTGCCAGCAGCAGCTTGAAAGGGGGGGCCTACAATGAGCAGTTCTTC
once,NA,TRBJ2-1,TRBV6-1,CASSAVGWVSYNEQFF,TGTGCCAGCAGTGCCGTGGGGTGGGTCTCCTACAATGAGCAGTTCTTC
NA,NA,TRBJ1-6,TRBV9,CASSVVPGEGSPLHF,TGTGCCAGCAGCGTAGTGCCAGGAGAGGGTTCACCCCTCCACTTT
NA,TRBD1,TRBJ2-7,TRBV3-1/TRBV3-2,CASSQIRQGALAYEQYF,TGTGCCAGCAGCCAAATCCGACAGGGGGCGCTGGCCTACGAGCAGTACTTC
NA,TRBD1,TRBJ2-7,TRBV5-5,CASSLGMGTGSYEQYF,TGTGCCAGCAGCTTGGGGATGGGGACAGGGTCTTACGAGCAGTACTTC
NA,NA,TRBJ1-4,TRBV7-8,CASSLVARVLNEKLFF,TGTGCCAGCAGCTTAGTGGCCCGGGTACTTAATGAAAAACTGTTTTTT
NA,TRBD2,TRBJ2-7,TRBV19,CASSGLAVSYEQYF,TGTGCCAGTTCGGGACTAGCGGTTTCCTACGAGCAGTACTTC
NA,NA,TRBJ2-3,TRBV6-6,CASSYRLGTDTQYF,TGTGCCAGCAGTTATCGGCTAGGTACAGATACGCAGTATTTT
NA,NA,TRBJ1-2,TRBV6-5,CALQPGVSLGYTF,TGTGCCTTGCAACCGGGGGTGTCATTAGGCTACACCTTC
NA,NA,TRBJ2-2,TRBV5-4,CASSSDLLKTGELFF,TGTGCCAGCAGCTCAGACTTACTAAAGACCGGGGAGCTGTTTTTT
NA,TRBD2,TRBJ2-1,TRBV5-8,CASKTGLAINNEQFF,TGTGCCAGCAAGACCGGACTAGCTATCAACAATGAGCAGTTCTTC
NA,TRBD2,TRBJ2-7,TRBV7-6,CASSEGLAGSGYEQYF,TGTGCCAGCAGCGAGGGACTAGCGGGATCCGGGTACGAGCAGTACTTC
NA,NA,TRBJ1-3,TRBV19,CASISTRSGNTIYF,TGTGCCAGTATAAGTACGCGTAGTGGAAACACCATATATTTT